Listed here is a single T cell receptor (beta chain). V was pared by 2 bases and J by 5 bases, with 15 bases between. CDR1 and CDR2 (germline): GTSNPN, SVGIG (reference sequence). The CDR3 loop spans 14 amino acids. TCR sequencing used cDNA made by reverse transcription of extracted RNA. The table came from immunoSEQ multiplex PCR; TCRdb's copy has only in-frame clones and leaves some out. Altogether approximately 89,000 clones are present, roughly two fifths being singletons, with the ten largest covering 0.7% to 0.95%. The data are from a study of CD8+ T cells in alopecia areata. This clonotype was sampled from a human donor with alopecia areata. The genes are TRBV30 and TRBJ2-5; D possibly corresponds to TRBD1 (6 bases). Input material: CD4+ T cells sorted from blood. The DNA for the CDR3 is TGTGCCTGGAGTATTCCAGGGGCGGCGGAGACCCAGTACTTC. As protein: CAWSIPGAAETQYF.